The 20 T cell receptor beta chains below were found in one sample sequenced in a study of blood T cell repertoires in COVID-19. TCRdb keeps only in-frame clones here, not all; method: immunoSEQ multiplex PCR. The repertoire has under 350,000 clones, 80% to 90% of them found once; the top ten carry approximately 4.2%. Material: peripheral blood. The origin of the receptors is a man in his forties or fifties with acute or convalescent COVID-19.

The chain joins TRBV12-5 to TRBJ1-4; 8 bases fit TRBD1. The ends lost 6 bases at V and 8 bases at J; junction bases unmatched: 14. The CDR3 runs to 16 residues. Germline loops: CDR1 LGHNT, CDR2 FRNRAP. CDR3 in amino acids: CASGPTLRGRGEKLFF. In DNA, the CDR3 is TGTGCTAGTGGCCCGACCCTCAGGGGGCGCGGGGAAAAACTGTTTTTT. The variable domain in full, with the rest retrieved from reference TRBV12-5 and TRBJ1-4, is DARVTQTPRHKVTEMGQEVTMRCQPILGHNTVFWYRQTMMQGLELLAYFRNRAPLDDSGMPKDRFSAEMPDATLATLKIQPSEPRDSAVYFCASGPTLRGRGEKLFFGSGTQLSVL.

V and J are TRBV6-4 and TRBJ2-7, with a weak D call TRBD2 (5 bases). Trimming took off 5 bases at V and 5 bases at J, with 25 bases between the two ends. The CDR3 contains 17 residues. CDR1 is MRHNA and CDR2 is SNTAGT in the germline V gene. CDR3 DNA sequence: TGTGCCAGCAGTCCCCCCCGTCTGTATTTTAAGGGAGACGAGCAGTACTTC. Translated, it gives CASSPPRLYFKGDEQYF.

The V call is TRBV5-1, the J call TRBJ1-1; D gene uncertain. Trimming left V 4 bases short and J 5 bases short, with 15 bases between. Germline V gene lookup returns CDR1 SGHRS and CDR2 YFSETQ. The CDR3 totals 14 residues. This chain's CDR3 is CASSSLVRDTEAFF. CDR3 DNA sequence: TGCGCCAGCAGCAGCTTGGTGAGGGATACTGAAGCTTTCTTT.

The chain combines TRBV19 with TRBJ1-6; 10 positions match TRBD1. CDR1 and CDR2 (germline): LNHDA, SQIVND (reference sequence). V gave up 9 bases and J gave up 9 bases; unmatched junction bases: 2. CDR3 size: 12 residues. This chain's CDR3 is CASRDRGSPLHF. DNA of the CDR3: TGTGCCAGCCGGGACAGGGGTTCACCCCTCCACTTT.

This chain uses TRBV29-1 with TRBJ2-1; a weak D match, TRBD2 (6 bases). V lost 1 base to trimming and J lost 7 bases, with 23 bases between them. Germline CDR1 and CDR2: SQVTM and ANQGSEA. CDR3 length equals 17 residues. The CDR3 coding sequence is TGCAGCGTTGAAGGATTTAGGACGGGAGAAGTGCGGAATGAGCAGTTCTTC. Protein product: CSVEGFRTGEVRNEQFF.

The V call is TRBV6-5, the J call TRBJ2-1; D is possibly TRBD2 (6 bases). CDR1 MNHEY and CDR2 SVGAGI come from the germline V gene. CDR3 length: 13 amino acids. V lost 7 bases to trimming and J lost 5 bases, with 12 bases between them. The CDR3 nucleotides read TGTGCCAGCACCAGGACTAAGGACAATGAGCAGTTCTTC. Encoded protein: CASTRTKDNEQFF.

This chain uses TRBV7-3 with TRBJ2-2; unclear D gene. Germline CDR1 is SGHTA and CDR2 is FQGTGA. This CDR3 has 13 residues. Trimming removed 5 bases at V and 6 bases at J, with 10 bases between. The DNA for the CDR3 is TGTGCCAGCAGCGTCTCTTTTTCCGGGGAGCTGTTTTTT. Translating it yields CASSVSFSGELFF.

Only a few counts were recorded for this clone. CDR3 DNA: TGTGCCAGCAGCATTACCGGGACAGGATGGGAGACCCAGTACTTC. This translates into CASSITGTGWETQYF. The V call is TRBV7-2, the J call TRBJ2-5, with 8 bases that match TRBD1. J was trimmed by 5 bases and V by 5 bases; bases with no gene match: 10. This CDR3 region has 15 residues. Germline V gene lookup returns CDR1 SGHTA and CDR2 FQGNSA.

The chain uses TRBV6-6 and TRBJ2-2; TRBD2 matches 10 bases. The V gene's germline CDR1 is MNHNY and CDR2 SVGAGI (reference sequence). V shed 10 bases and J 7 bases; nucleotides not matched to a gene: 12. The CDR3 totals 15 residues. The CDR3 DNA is TGTGCCACCCAGACAGCGGGGGGGCCAATCGGGGAGCTGTTTTTT. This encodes CATQTAGGPIGELFF.

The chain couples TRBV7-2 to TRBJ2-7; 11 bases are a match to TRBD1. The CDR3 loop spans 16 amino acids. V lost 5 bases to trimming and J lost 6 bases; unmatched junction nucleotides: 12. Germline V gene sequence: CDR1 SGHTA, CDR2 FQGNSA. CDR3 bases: TGTGCCAGCAGCGAAAACGGACAGGGGGCGCCTGGCGAGCAGTACTTC. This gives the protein CASSENGQGAPGEQYF.

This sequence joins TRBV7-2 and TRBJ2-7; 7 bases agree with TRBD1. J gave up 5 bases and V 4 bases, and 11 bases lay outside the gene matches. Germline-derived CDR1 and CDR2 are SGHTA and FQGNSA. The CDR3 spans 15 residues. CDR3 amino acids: CASSYSVTGSNEQYF. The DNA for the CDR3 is TGTGCCAGCAGCTATAGTGTGACAGGGTCCAACGAGCAGTACTTC. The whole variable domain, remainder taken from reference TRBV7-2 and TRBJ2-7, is GAGVSQSPSNKVTEKGKDVELRCDPISGHTALYWYRQSLGQGLEFLIYFQGNSAPDKSGLPSDRFSAERTGGSVSTLTIQRTQQEDSAVYLCASSYSVTGSNEQYFGPGTRLTVT.

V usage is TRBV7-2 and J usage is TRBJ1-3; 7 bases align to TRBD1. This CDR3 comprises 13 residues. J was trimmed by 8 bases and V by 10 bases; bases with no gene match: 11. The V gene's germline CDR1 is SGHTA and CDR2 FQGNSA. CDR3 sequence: CANREGAMDTIYF. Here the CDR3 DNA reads TGTGCCAACAGAGAGGGGGCCATGGACACCATATATTTT.

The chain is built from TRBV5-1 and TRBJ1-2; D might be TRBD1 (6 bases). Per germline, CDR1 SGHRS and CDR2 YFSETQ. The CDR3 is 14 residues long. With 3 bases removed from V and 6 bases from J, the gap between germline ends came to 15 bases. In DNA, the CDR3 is TGCGCCAGCAGCTCAGGGACATTGGAGAATGGCTACACCTTC. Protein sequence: CASSSGTLENGYTF.

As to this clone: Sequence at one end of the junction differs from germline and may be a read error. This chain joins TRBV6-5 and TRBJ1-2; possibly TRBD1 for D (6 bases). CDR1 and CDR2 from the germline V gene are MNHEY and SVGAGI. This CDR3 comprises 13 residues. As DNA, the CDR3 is TGTGCCGGAACCGGGACACCTAATTATGGCTACACCTTC. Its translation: CAGTGTPNYGYTF.

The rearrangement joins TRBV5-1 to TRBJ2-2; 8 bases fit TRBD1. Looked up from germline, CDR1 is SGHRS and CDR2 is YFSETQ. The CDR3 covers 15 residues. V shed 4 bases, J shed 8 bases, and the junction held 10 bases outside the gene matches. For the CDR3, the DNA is TGCGCCAGCAGCGTGGACAGGGCGGCCCTTGGGGAGCTGTTTTTT. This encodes CASSVDRAALGELFF.

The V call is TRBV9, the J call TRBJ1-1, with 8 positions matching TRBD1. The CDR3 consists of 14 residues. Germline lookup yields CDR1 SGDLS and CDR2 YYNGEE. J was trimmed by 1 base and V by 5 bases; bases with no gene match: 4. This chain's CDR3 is CASRGTGGNTEAFF. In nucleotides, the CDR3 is TGTGCCAGCAGAGGAACAGGGGGGAACACTGAAGCTTTCTTT.

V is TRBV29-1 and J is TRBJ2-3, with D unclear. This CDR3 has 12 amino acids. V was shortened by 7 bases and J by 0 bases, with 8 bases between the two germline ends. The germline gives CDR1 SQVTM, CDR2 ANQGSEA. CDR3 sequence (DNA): TGCAGCGCCGACAAAAGCACAGATACGCAGTATTTT. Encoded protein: CSADKSTDTQYF.

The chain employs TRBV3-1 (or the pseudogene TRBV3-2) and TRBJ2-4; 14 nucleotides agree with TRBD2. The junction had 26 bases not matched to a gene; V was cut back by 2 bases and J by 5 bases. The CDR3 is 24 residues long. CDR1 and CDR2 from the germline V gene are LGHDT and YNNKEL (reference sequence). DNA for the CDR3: TGTGCCAGCAGCCAACGCCGGGACAACCCGACTAGCGGGGGGGCTTACGTCCCCCAAAACATTCAGTACTTC. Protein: CASSQRRDNPTSGGAYVPQNIQYF.

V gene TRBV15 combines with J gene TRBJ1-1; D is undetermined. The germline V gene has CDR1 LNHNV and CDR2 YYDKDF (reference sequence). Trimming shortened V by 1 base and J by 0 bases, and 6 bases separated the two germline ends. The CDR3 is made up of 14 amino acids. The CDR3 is CATSRGKLNTEAFF. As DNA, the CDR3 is TGTGCCACCAGCAGAGGTAAATTGAACACTGAAGCTTTCTTT.

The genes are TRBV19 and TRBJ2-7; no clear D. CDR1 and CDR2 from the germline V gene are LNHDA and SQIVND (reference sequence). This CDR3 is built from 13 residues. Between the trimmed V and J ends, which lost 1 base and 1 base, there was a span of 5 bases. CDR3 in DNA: TGTGCCAGTAGTATAGGGCAGTCCTACGAGCAGTACTTC. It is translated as CASSIGQSYEQYF.